This passage covers 16 T cell receptor beta chains from one sample sequenced in a study of cytomegalovirus exposure and HLA in healthy donors (dated by TCRdb to the late 2010s). Receptor libraries were prepared by the immunoSEQ multiplex PCR assay. TCRdb carries this immuneACCESS record with in-frame sequences only. Its versions omit some clonotypes, under half of them owing to an unresolved V gene in the studies checked, with the rest unexplained. The sample includes some 230,000 clones, with about 89% observed a single time. Of the sample, approximately 1% falls within the top ten clones. The material sequenced was PBMCs. These TCRs come from a woman between 18 and 30 years old in good health and CMV-seronegative.

The chain links TRBV7-2 to TRBJ1-1, with D maybe TRBD1 (5 bases). The germline gives CDR1 SGHTA, CDR2 FQGNSA. V was shortened by 7 bases and J by 4 bases, with 16 bases between the two germline ends. This CDR3 is 14 amino acids long. The CDR3 is CASTRQGRATEAFF. The CDR3 DNA follows: TGTGCCAGCACTCGGCAGGGTAGGGCCACTGAAGCTTTCTTT.

There are a few counts of this clone. CDR3 sequence reads: CASSLLAGGINEQFF. In nucleotides, the CDR3 is TGTGCCAGCAGTTTACTAGCGGGAGGTATTAATGAGCAGTTCTTC. This chain joins TRBV5-4 and TRBJ2-1; TRBD2 agrees at 12 bases. Germline-derived CDR1 and CDR2 are SGHNT and YYREEE (reference sequence). The CDR3 loop spans 15 amino acids. V lost 5 bases to trimming and J lost 7 bases; unmatched junction nucleotides: 7.

This chain uses TRBV30 with TRBJ1-5, with TRBD1 matching 11 bases. In germline, CDR1 is GTSNPN, CDR2 SVGIG (reference sequence). V gave up 1 base and J gave up 4 bases; unmatched junction bases: 9. The CDR3 consists of 17 residues. The CDR3 sequence is CAWSAPDRGPKNQPQHF. The CDR3 bases are TGTGCCTGGAGTGCCCCGGACAGGGGGCCGAAAAATCAGCCCCAGCATTTT.

V and J are TRBV11-2 and TRBJ1-1; unclear D gene. This CDR3 contains 13 residues. CDR1 and CDR2 from the germline V gene are SGHAT and FQNNGV. V lost 5 bases and J lost 6, with 13 bases in between. The CDR3 sequence: CASSQSGGAEAFF. CDR3 bases: TGTGCCAGCAGCCAATCCGGCGGGGCTGAAGCTTTCTTT. The whole variable domain, remainder taken from reference TRBV11-2 and TRBJ1-1, is EAGVAQSPRYKIIEKRQSVAFWCNPISGHATLYWYQQILGQGPKLLIQFQNNGVVDDSQLPKDRFSAERLKGVDSTLKIQPAKLEDSAVYLCASSQSGGAEAFFGQGTRLTVV.

This chain links TRBV7-2 with TRBJ1-1; D not resolved. V was pared by 1 base and J by 0 bases, with 9 bases between. CDR1 and CDR2 from the germline V gene are SGHTA and FQGNSA. The CDR3 covers 15 residues. The CDR3 DNA follows: TGTGCCAGCAGCTTAGGAGGCAGATTGAACACTGAAGCTTTCTTT. It yields the protein CASSLGGRLNTEAFF.

V gene TRBV13 combines with J gene TRBJ2-1; no firm D call. The CDR3 is made up of 13 amino acids. Germline V gene data show CDR1 as PRHDT and CDR2 as FYEKMQ (reference sequence). The V and J ends lost 5 bases and 6 bases respectively, with 11 bases between them. The CDR3 DNA sequence: TGTGCCAGCAGCCCCGTCAGGATCAATGAGCAGTTCTTC. Protein: CASSPVRINEQFF.

The rearrangement links TRBV6-6 to TRBJ1-2; TRBD1 aligns across 10 bases. Germline assignment: CDR1 MNHNY and CDR2 SVGAGI (reference sequence). Losses at the gene ends were 1 base for V and 5 bases for J; bases not matched to a gene: 1. The CDR3 covers 14 residues. CDR3 residues: CASSYWDRGYGYTF. CDR3 DNA: TGTGCCAGCAGTTACTGGGACAGGGGATATGGCTACACCTTC.

The chain is built from TRBV7-6 and TRBJ1-6, with D perhaps matching TRBD1 (5 bases). Germline CDR1 and CDR2: SGHVS and FNYEAQ. V dropped 3 bases and J dropped 7 bases, with 13 bases sitting between them. The CDR3 length is 15 residues. The CDR3 region is CASSFRTGVNSPLHF. The DNA for the CDR3 is TGTGCCAGCAGCTTTAGGACGGGGGTAAATTCACCCCTCCACTTT.

CDR3 sequence: CASSLASTGELFF. CDR3 bases: TGTGCCAGCAGCTTAGCGAGCACCGGGGAGCTGTTTTTT. The V and J genes are TRBV7-2 and TRBJ2-2, with D unclear. Deletions cut 0 bases from V and 4 bases from J, with 3 bases between. In germline, CDR1 is SGHTA, CDR2 FQGNSA. The length of the CDR3 is 13 residues.

The chain recombines TRBV28 with TRBJ1-6; TRBD1 might be the D (5 bases). Germline values: CDR1 MDHEN, CDR2 SYDVKM. Between the trimmed V and J ends, which lost 2 bases and 9 bases, there was a span of 11 bases. This CDR3 is 14 amino acids long. CDR3 region: CASSLTGGSSPLHF. The CDR3 region has the DNA TGTGCCAGCAGTTTAACGGGGGGTTCTTCACCCCTCCACTTT.

The chain joins TRBV27 to TRBJ1-5; TRBD1 matches at 7 bases. The CDR3 totals 16 residues. CDR1 and CDR2 (germline): MNHEY, SMNVEV (reference sequence). J gave up 2 bases and V 5 bases, and 9 bases lay outside the gene matches. The CDR3 DNA sequence: TGTGCCAGCAGTCCGACTCAGGGGGACGGCAATCAGCCCCAGCATTTT. Its translation is CASSPTQGDGNQPQHF.

The chain is built from TRBV7-9 and TRBJ2-1, with 11 nucleotides matching TRBD2. The CDR3 runs 16 residues. Trimming took 5 bases from V and 7 from J; bases not matched to a gene: 10. Germline lookup yields CDR1 SEHNR and CDR2 FQNEAQ (reference sequence). The CDR3 region has the DNA TGTGCCAGCAGCGAACTACTAGCGGGAGATCGAAATGAGCAGTTCTTC. Translated: CASSELLAGDRNEQFF.

The chain recombines TRBV5-1 with TRBJ2-5; 9 nucleotides align to TRBD2. From germline, CDR1 is SGHRS and CDR2 YFSETQ. This CDR3 is built from 14 residues. J lost 4 bases, V lost 6 bases, and 7 bases had no gene match. The CDR3 DNA sequence: TGCGCCAGCACCATAGCGGGAGTGCGAGAGACCCAGTACTTC. Its translation: CASTIAGVRETQYF.

This clone was seen a few times. This chain uses TRBV6-6 with TRBJ1-2; D is possibly TRBD1 (5 bases). This CDR3 comprises 13 residues. Germline CDR1 MNHNY, CDR2 SVGAGI (reference sequence). The V gene lost 6 bases and the J gene lost 8 bases, with 16 bases spanning the gap. This chain's CDR3 is CASSPGEGRGYTF. In nucleotides, the CDR3 is TGTGCCAGCAGCCCCGGGGAGGGACGGGGCTACACCTTC.

V and J are TRBV9 and TRBJ2-1; maybe TRBD1 (6 bases). From germline, CDR1 is SGDLS and CDR2 YYNGEE. Trimming pared 6 bases from V and 7 bases from J, leaving 20 bases between. This CDR3 has 15 amino acids. The chain's CDR3 is CASTQQGNTGNEQFF. The DNA of the CDR3 is TGTGCCAGCACCCAACAGGGAAACACTGGGAATGAGCAGTTCTTC.

This clone was seen only a few times. The chain has TRBV10-1 and TRBJ2-7; 9 bases align to TRBD1. V was pared by 4 bases and J by 3 bases, with 7 bases of the junction left unmatched. The CDR3 extends over 15 amino acids. Per the germline V gene, CDR1 is WNHNN and CDR2 is SYGVQD (reference sequence). This chain's CDR3 is CASSGGQGWIYEQYF. The CDR3 nucleotides are TGCGCCAGCAGTGGTGGACAGGGGTGGATCTACGAGCAGTACTTC.